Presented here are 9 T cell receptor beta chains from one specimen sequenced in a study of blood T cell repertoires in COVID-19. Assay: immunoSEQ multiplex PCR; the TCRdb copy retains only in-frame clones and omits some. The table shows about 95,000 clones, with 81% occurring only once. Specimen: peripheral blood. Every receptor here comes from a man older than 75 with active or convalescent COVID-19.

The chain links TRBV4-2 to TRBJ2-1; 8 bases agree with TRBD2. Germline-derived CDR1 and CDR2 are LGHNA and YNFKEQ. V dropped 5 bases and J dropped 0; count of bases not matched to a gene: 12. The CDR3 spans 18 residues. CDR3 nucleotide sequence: TGTGCCAGCAGCATACGACTACCGGGGGGGGTCTCCTACAATGAGCAGTTCTTC. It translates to CASSIRLPGGVSYNEQFF.

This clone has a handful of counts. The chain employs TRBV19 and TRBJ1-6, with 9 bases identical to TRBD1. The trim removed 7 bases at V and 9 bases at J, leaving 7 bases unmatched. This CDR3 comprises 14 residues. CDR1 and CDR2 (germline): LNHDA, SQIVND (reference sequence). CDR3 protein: CASNSGQGVSPLHF. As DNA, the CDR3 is TGTGCCAGTAACTCGGGACAGGGTGTTTCACCCCTCCACTTT.

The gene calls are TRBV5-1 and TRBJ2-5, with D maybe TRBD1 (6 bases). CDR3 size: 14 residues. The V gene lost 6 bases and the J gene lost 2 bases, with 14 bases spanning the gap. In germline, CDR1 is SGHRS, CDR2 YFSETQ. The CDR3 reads CASTQTGPQETQYF. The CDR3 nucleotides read TGCGCCAGCACCCAGACAGGACCTCAAGAGACCCAGTACTTC.

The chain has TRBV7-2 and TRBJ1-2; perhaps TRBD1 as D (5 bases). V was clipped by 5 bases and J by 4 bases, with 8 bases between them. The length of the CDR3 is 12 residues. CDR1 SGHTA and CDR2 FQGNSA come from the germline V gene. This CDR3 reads CASSPQGYGYTF. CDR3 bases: TGTGCCAGCAGCCCCCAGGGCTATGGCTACACCTTC.

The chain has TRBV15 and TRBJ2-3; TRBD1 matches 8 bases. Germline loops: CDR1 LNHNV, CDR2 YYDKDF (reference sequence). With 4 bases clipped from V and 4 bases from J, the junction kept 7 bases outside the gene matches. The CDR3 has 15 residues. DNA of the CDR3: TGTGCCACCAGCATTGGACAGGGAGATGCAGATACGCAGTATTTT. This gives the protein CATSIGQGDADTQYF.

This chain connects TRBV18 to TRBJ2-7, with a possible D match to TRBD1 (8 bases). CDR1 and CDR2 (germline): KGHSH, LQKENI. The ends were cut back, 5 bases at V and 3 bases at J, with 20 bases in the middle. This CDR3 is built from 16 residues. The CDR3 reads CASSSQAGGGGYEQYF. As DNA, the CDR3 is TGTGCCAGCTCATCCCAGGCAGGGGGCGGGGGCTACGAGCAGTACTTC.

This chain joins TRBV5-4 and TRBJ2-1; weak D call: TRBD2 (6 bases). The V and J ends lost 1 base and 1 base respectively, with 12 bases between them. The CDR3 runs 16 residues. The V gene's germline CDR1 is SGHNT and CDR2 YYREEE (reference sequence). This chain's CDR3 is CASSLIGGTSYNEQFF. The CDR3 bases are TGTGCCAGCAGCTTGATTGGCGGGACGTCCTACAATGAGCAGTTCTTC.

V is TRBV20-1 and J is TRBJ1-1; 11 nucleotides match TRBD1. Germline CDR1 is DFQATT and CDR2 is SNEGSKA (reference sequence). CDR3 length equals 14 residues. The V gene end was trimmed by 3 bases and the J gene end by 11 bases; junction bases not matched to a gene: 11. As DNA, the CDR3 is TGCAGTGCTAGTATGGGACAGGGGGGCTTGAAGGCTTTCTTT. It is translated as CSASMGQGGLKAFF.

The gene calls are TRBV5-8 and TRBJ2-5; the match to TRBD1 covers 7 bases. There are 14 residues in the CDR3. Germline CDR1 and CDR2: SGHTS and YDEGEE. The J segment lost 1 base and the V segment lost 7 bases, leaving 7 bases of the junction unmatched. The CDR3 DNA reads TGTGCCAGCGGCCCAGGGGGATTCCAAGAGACCCAGTACTTC. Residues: CASGPGGFQETQYF.